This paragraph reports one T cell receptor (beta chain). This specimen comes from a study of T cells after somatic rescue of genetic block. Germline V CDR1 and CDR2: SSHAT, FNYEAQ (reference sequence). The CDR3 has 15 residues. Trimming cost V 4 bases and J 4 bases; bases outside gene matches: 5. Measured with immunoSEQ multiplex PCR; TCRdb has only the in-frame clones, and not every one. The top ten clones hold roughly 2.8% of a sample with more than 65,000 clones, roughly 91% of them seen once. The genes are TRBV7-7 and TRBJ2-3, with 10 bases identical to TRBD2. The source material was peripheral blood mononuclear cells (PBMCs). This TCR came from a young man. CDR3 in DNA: TGTGCCAGCAGCTCACGGGGACTAGCGTCAGATACGCAGTATTTT. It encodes CASSSRGLASDTQYF.